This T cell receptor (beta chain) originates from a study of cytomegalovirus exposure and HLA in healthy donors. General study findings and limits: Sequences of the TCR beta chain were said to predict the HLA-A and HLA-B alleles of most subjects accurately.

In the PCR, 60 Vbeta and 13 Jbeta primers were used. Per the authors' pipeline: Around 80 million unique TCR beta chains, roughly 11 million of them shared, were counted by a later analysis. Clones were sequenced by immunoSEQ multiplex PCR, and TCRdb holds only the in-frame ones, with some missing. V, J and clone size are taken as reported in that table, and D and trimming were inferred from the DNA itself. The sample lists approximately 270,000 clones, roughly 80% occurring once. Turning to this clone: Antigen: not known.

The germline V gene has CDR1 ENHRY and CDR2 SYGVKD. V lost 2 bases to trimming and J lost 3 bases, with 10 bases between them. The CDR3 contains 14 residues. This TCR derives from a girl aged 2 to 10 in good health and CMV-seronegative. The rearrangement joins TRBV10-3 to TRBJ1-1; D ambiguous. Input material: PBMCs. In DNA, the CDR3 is TGTGCCATCAGTGAGGGAGGATTTGACACTGAAGCTTTCTTT. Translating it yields CAISEGGFDTEAFF.